Sequencing of this T cell receptor (beta chain) was carried out in a study of blood T cells in healthy people across ages. Next came a second PCR, run for about 7 to 12 cycles, which used a sample-barcoded 5' primer along with a J-beta primer mix. TCRdb reprocessed the 5' RACE reads via MiXCR and lists one record per CDR3 protein. The sample lists about 1.7 million distinct CDR3 sequences; roughly 28% were seen once. General study points: Naive and antigen-experienced cells were not separated, limiting conclusive comparison.

As for this clonotype: What it binds is not known. A much larger clone lies one base from this, so it may be a read error.

Input material: blood. This TCR came from a woman aged 25 to 45 in good health.

DNA for the CDR3: TGTGCCAGCAGGTTGACAGGGGGCAATCAGCCCCAGCATTTT. Translating gives CASRLTGGNQPQHF. The V gene is TRBV28, the J gene TRBJ1-5; 8 bases fit TRBD1. Germline lookup yields CDR1 MDHEN and CDR2 SYDVKM. This CDR3 contains 14 residues. Losses at the gene ends were 6 bases for V and 2 bases for J; bases not matched to a gene: 3.